This T cell receptor beta chain appears in the sequencing data of a study of T cell changes during pregnancy in multiple sclerosis. CDR1 is MNHNY and CDR2 is SVGAGI in the germline V gene (reference sequence). J was trimmed by 0 bases and V by 6 bases; bases with no gene match: 6. The CDR3 loop spans 16 amino acids. The method was immunoSEQ multiplex PCR; TCRdb's version includes in-frame clones alone and lacks a portion of them. The sample records 55,000 to 85,000 clones, 90% being singletons. The TCR was taken from a female donor with multiple sclerosis, enrolled in a pregnancy study. Specimen: peripheral blood, collected in the third trimester of pregnancy. V usage is TRBV6-6 and J usage is TRBJ2-5; 11 nucleotides match TRBD2. The CDR3 loop reads CASRSPGLADQETQYF. For the CDR3, the DNA is TGTGCCAGCAGATCCCCGGGACTAGCGGACCAAGAGACCCAGTACTTC.